This T cell receptor (beta chain) was captured by sequencing in a study of blood T cells in healthy people across ages. Unmatched junction bases numbered 10, after V lost 5 bases and J lost 5 bases. This CDR3 contains 16 residues. Per germline, CDR1 SGHRS and CDR2 YFSETQ. The second PCR ran roughly 7 to 11 cycles with a sample-barcoded 5' primer and J-beta primers. Each cDNA molecule, via a template-switch adaptor with 12 random nucleotides, was tagged. TCRdb called the 5' RACE reads again in MiXCR, with one record for every CDR3 protein. The sample holds 1.5 million to 2 million distinct CDR3 sequences, almost 35% seen once. In this sample, this clonotype turned up a few times.

The sequencing input was blood. J is TRBJ2-1 and V is TRBV5-1; TRBD1 matches 10 bases. The receptor was isolated from a woman aged 30 to 39 in good health. The CDR3 sequence: CASSHTGTGVDNEQFF. CDR3 nucleotides: TGCGCCAGCAGTCACACCGGGACAGGGGTTGACAATGAGCAGTTCTTC.